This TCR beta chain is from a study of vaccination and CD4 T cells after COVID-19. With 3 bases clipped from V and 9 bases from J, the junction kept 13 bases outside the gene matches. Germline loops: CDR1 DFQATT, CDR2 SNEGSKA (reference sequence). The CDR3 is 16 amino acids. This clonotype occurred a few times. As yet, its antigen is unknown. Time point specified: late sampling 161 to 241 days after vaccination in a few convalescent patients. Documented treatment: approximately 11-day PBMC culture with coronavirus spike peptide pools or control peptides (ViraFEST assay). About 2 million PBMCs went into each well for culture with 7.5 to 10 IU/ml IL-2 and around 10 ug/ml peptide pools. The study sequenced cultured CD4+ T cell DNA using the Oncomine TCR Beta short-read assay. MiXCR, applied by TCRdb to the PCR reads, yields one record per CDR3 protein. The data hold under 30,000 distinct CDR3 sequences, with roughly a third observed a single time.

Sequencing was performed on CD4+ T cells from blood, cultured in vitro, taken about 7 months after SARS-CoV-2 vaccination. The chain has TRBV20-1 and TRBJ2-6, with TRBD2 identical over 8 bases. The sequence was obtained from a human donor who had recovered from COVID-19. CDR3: CSASRRGGPRFNVLTF. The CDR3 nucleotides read TGCAGTGCTAGCCGACGGGGGGGGCCCCGATTCAACGTCCTGACTTTC.